These T cell receptor beta chains were read from a single sample in a study of radiation and T cells in renal cell carcinoma. The protocol was immunoSEQ multiplex PCR, while the TCRdb copy is restricted to in-frame clones and leaves out a portion. Altogether 150,000 to 200,000 clones are present, about 88% being singletons, with the ten largest covering approximately 11%. The material was blood, obtained from a patient whose treatment included radiotherapy and nephrectomy. These receptors were obtained from a woman aged 45-59 years with renal cell carcinoma. Both conserved end residues are part of each CDR3.

>TRBJ2-7|TRBV5-1
CASSFDGPYEQYF
>TRBJ1-5|TRBV10-2
CASSDRTANQPQHF
>TRBJ2-1|TRBV13
CASSLTGTYNEQFF
>TRBJ2-5|TRBV7-2
CASSLEVPGGLETQYF
>TRBJ2-1|TRBV5-1
CASSLEAAPNEQFF
>TRBJ1-5|TRBV6-5
CASSSGRDQPQHF
>TRBJ1-5|TRBV19
CASSIGGEGDQPQHF
>TRBJ1-2|TRBV5-5
CASSTDSYGYTF
>TRBJ2-2|TRBV19
CASSKQTGGPGTGELFF
>TRBJ2-1|TRBV29-1
CSISLAGYNEQFF
>TRBJ2-2|TRBV6-1
CASSVGGGTGELFF
>TRBJ1-2|TRBV6-1
CASSLRQGGSYGYTF
>TRBJ1-1|TRBV19
CASSQTVNTEAFF
>TRBJ1-4|TRBV7-2
CASSLQGTDQYEKLFF
>TRBJ2-7|TRBV9
CASSTGFSGGYYEQYF
>TRBJ1-3|TRBV7-2
CASSLYDRLYSGNTIYF
>TRBJ1-5|TRBV19
CASSIGGQINQPQHF
>TRBJ2-2|TRBV4-2
CASSQDIARPGELFF
>TRBJ2-1|TRBV5-4
CASSLAGGIYNEQFF
>TRBJ2-1|TRBV5-1
CASSPLAGGSNEQFF
>TRBJ2-3|TRBV10-1
CASSEQRASDTQYF
>TRBJ1-6|TRBV10-2
CASSPDFDNSPLHF
>TRBJ1-1|TRBV5-1
CASSEGQGLNTEAFF
>TRBJ2-1|TRBV29-1
CSGAYNEQFF
>TRBJ2-1|TRBV7-2
CASSGVESSYNEQFF
>TRBJ1-1|TRBV25-1
CASSWAGKAFF
>TRBJ1-1|TRBV11-1
CASSFSPSKTVYTEAFF
>TRBJ2-3|TRBV30
CAWSVYSTDTQYF
>TRBJ2-3|TRBV4-2
CASSQVRDRNTDTQYF
>TRBJ2-3|TRBV2
CASGLAGDTDTQYF
>TRBJ1-2|TRBV5-1
CASSWDRVTYGYTF
>TRBJ2-1|TRBV4-2
CASSQDSGSYNEQFF
>TRBJ2-5|TRBV11-1
CASSLGSREETQYF
>TRBJ1-4|TRBV30
CAWSITGGKKLFF
>TRBJ1-6|TRBV19
CASSRDMRKSPLHF
>TRBJ1-1|TRBV6-1
CASSEGNRGPTEAFF
>TRBJ1-2|TRBV9
CASSEGDSQGYTF
>TRBJ1-1|TRBV6-5
CASSYVRDTEAFF
>TRBJ2-5|TRBV7-9
CASGGRAVEQYF
>TRBJ1-6|TRBV6-1
CASSDGQGNSPLHF
>TRBJ2-7|TRBV10-2
CASRQRVTSTYEQYF
>TRBJ2-1|TRBV7-6
CASSLGQRGAWVQFF
>TRBJ2-5|TRBV2
CASSVAGGLKETQYF
>TRBJ2-3|TRBV6-5
CASSYSGITDTQYF
>TRBJ2-7|TRBV5-1
CASSYYGYEQYF
>TRBJ1-2|TRBV5-1
CASSSTGDNYGYTF
>TRBJ1-1|TRBV9
CASSVTGQGGTEAFF
>TRBJ2-1|TRBV5-1
CASSLGRRPQVDDEQFF
>TRBJ2-7|TRBV2
CASSSRLAGTSYEQYF
>TRBJ2-7|TRBV10-1
CASSEEGQGAYEQYF
>TRBJ2-3|TRBV7-2
CASSTTPGRGGTDTQYF
>TRBJ2-1|TRBV7-8
CASSLVRWGYNEQFF
>TRBJ1-3|TRBV6-6
CASSYSGESGNTIYF
>TRBJ1-5|TRBV19
CASSPRGNQPQHF
>TRBJ2-3|TRBV30
CACERGGTDTQYF